This T cell receptor (beta chain) was captured in a study of T-cell reconstitution after alpha-beta-depleted transplantation in children. Unique molecular identifiers were incorporated when the TCRbeta library was constructed. TCRdb itself ran the PCR reads through MiXCR, one entry per CDR3 protein. In the table there are hundreds of thousands of distinct CDR3 sequences, 16% of which are singletons. The CDR3 is 19 amino acids. V lost 5 bases and J lost 0; bases outside the gene matches: 11. The sequence was collected from a human donor who donated a stem cell graft to a child with acute myeloid leukemia. The specimen comprised PBMCs from the stem cell graft donor, sampled from the stem cell graft. The rearrangement uses TRBV12-3 or TRBV12-4 and TRBJ2-4; 12 bases map to TRBD2. The CDR3 protein is CASSPRTSGVLIAKNIQYF. The CDR3 nucleotides are TGTGCCAGCAGTCCCCGGACTAGCGGGGTGTTGATAGCCAAAAACATTCAGTACTTC.